This record looks at one TCR beta chain sequence and its context. Its binding antigen is unknown. Each CD8+ T cell subset was flow-sorted in triplicate, with some 300,000 cells per subset placed directly into RLT lysis buffer. Naive CD8+ T cells were defined stringently as CD45RO-CCR7+CD27+CD95- to exclude memory contaminants. Peripheral blood mononuclear cells were isolated from buffy coats using standard density gradient centrifugation. A FACSAria III was used to flow-sort naive CXCR3-negative and CXCR3-positive CD8+ T cells. Total RNA was extracted from sorted cells with an RNeasy Mini Kit. This record comes from a study of CXCR3-negative and CXCR3-positive naive CD8 T cells (dated by TCRdb to between 2019 and 2020). For context, the study as a whole: In total, some 130 million TRB reads were obtained, corresponding to roughly 1.5 +/- 0.3 million reads per library. The diversity and physicochemical repertoire analyses included roughly ten donors pooled from two independent experiments. The TRBV-TRBJ cluster analysis covered naive subsets from about 5 donors and memory cells from 3 donors.

Study-level results and caveats: Repertoire diversity was comparably high in both naive subsets but much lower in memory CD8+ T cells. Similar TRBV-TRBJ usage was shown by naive CXCR3-negative and CXCR3-positive cells from the same donor, whereas distinct patterns were shown by memory cells. Surface CD5, linked to self-reactivity in mice, was comparable between naive subsets; TCR interaction strength was therefore also inferred from TRB CDR3 physicochemical properties. Compared with CXCR3-negative naive cells, CXCR3-positive naive cells had TRB CDR3s with higher hydrophobicity (lower Kidera factor 4), lower energy, and higher strength and volume indices. Freshly isolated PBMCs were used for most assays because CXCR3 expression went down partially after cryopreservation.

The CDR3 runs 13 residues from the cysteine to the phenylalanine. No DNA sequence is on record. According to the germline V gene, CDR1 reads SGHRS and CDR2 reads YFSETQ. The run used a NextSeq 550. The Human TCR Profiling Kit (MiLaboratory) was used to make UMI-labeled 5' RACE TRB cDNA libraries. cDNA synthesis used the entire amount of extracted RNA, and PCR amplification then used the entire amount of cDNA produced. Libraries were prepared in parallel with an identical number of PCR cycles. The authors processed their data as follows. About 50,000 +/- 10,000 unique UMI-labeled TRB cDNA molecules per library were extracted with MIGEC and MiXCR, with at least two reads per UMI required. On average, each library contained approximately 40,000 +/- 10,000 functional in-frame TRB CDR3 nucleotide clonotypes without stop codons. After each sample was downsampled to 5000 UMI-labeled TRB molecules, VDJtools was used to calculate diversity metrics such as normalized Shannon-Wiener and Chao1. VDJtools was used to calculate clonotype-size-weighted physicochemical properties of the central five CDR3 residues, namely interaction energy, strength, volume and Kidera factor 4. TCRdb reprocessed the reads and lists each CDR3 protein sequence as a single entry, with no DNA. In this record, the V and J calls reflect TCRdb's handling and not the investigators' own analysis. In this sample's table one finds around 60,000 distinct CDR3 sequences. The top ten clones comprise about 0.49% of the sample.

What was sequenced was naive CXCR3+ CD8+ T cells from blood. Read against the paper, the sample's cell subset or site label means: CD45RO-CCR7+CD27+CD95- naive CD8+ T cells expressing CXCR3 (TNR3+). The TCR comes from a human donor in good health. Some clones in this sample may be carry-over from other donors' samples. The rearranged segments are TRBV5-1 and TRBJ1-2. The CDR3 in this case is CASSLAGVDGYTF.